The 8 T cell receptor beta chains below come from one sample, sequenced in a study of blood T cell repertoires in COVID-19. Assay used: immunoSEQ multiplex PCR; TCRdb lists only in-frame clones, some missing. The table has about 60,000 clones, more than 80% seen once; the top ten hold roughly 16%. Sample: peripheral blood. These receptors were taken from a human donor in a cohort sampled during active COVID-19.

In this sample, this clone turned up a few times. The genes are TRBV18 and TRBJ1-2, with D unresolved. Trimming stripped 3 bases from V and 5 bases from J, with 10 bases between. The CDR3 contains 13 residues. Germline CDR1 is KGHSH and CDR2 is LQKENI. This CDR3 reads CASSPGMEYGYTF. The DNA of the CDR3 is TGTGCCAGCTCACCCGGGATGGAATATGGCTACACCTTC. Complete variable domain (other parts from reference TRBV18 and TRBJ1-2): NAGVMQNPRHLVRRRGQEARLRCSPMKGHSHVYWYRQLPEEGLKFMVYLQKENIIDESGMPKERFSAEFPKEGPSILRIQQVVRGDSAAYFCASSPGMEYGYTFGSGTRLTVV.

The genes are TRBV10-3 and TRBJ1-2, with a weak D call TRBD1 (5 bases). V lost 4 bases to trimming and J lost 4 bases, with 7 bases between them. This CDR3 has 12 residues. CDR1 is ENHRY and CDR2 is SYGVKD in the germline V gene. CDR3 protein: CAISGGLYGYTF. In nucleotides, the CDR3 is TGTGCCATCAGTGGGGGACTCTATGGCTACACCTTC.

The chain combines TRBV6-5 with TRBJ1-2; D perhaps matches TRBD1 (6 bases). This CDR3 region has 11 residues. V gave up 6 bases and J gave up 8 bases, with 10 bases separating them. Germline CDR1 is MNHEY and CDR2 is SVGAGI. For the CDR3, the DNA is TGTGCCAGCAGCGTTGGGGGCGGCTACACCTTC. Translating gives CASSVGGGYTF.

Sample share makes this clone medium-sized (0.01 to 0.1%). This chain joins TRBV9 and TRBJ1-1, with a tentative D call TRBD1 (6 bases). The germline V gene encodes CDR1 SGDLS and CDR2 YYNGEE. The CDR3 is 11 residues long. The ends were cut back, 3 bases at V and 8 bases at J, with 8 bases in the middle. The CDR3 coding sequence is TGTGCCAGCAGCGCCGGACAGGAAGCTTTCTTT. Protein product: CASSAGQEAFF.

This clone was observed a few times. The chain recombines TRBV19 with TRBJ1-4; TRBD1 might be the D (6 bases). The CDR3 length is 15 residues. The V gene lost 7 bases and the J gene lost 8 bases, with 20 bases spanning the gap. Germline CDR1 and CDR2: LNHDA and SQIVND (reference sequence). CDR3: CASNPRRGLGEKLFF. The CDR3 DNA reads TGTGCCAGTAATCCTCGGCGGGGGCTAGGCGAAAAACTGTTTTTT.

CDR3 protein: CASSESLDTEAFF. In nucleotides, the CDR3 is TGTGCCAGCTCAGAAAGCCTTGACACTGAAGCTTTCTTT. The J gene is TRBJ1-1, the V gene TRBV18, with no clear D. The V gene lost 5 bases and the J gene lost 3 bases, with 10 bases spanning the gap. Germline values: CDR1 KGHSH, CDR2 LQKENI. CDR3 length: 13 residues.

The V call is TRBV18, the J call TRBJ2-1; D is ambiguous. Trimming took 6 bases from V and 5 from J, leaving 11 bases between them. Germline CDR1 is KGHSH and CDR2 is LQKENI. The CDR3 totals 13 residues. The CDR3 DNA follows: TGTGCCAGCTCTTCAAACAGAGACAATGAGCAGTTCTTC. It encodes CASSSNRDNEQFF.

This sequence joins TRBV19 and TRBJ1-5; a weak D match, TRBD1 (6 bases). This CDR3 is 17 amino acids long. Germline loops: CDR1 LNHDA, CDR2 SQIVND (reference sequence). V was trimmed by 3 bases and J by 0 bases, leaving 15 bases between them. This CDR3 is CASSITNRVYSNQPQHF. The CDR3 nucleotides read TGTGCCAGTAGTATTACAAACAGGGTCTATAGCAATCAGCCCCAGCATTTT.